This T cell receptor beta chain was identified during a study of shared clonotypes between healthy human individuals. Study details: Each donor's CD8 memory used one plate, CD8 naive two, each CD4 subset three.

Genomic DNA (from each subset) was split evenly across several immunoSEQ plates. TCRdb's table, derived via immunoSEQ multiplex PCR, lists solely in-frame clones and lacks some. The sample shows 2 million to 2.5 million clones, around 95% of them seen only once. The CDR3 runs 14 residues. Germline CDR1 and CDR2: SGHRS and YFSETQ. V lost 0 bases to trimming and J lost 5 bases, with 8 bases between them. The sample consisted of naive CD4+ T cells sorted from blood. Documented subset: CD45RA+ positively selected. This receptor was taken from a man in his late teens or twenties in good health. The chain is built from TRBV5-1 and TRBJ2-2; D is possibly TRBD1 (5 bases). Written as DNA, the CDR3 is TGCGCCAGCAGCTTGGAGGGGTGGACCGGGGAGCTGTTTTTT. It encodes CASSLEGWTGELFF.